This T cell receptor (beta chain) emerged from a study of cytomegalovirus exposure and HLA in healthy donors. Healthy bone marrow donors made up the cohort. V dropped 4 bases and J dropped 4; count of bases not matched to a gene: 5. The CDR3 spans 14 residues. CDR1 is SGHNT, CDR2 YYREEE, per germline (reference sequence). About this clone itself: Its target is unknown.

Study-level points and caveats: In a later analysis, DRB1 alleles had the most associated TCRs; HLA-C alleles the fewest. V- and J-gene trimming of TCR beta was linked (in a later analysis) to a missense DCLRE1C variant.

PCR employed 60 Vbeta and 13 Jbeta primers. Profiling relied on immunoSEQ multiplex PCR, and the TCRdb table lists in-frame clones only, not all of them. The table lists 200,000 or so clones, roughly 76% of them singletons. The clonotype originates from a woman in her twenties or thirties in good health and CMV-seropositive. The specimen sequenced was PBMCs. This rearrangement joins TRBV5-4 to TRBJ1-1, with 9 bases identical to TRBD1. CDR3 amino acids: CASSGPTGGTEAFF. The CDR3 region has the DNA TGTGCCAGCAGCGGGCCGACAGGGGGCACTGAAGCTTTCTTT. The entire variable domain, with the rest obtained from reference TRBV5-4 and TRBJ1-1, is as follows: ETGVTQSPTHLIKTRGQQVTLRCSSQSGHNTVSWYQQALGQGPQFIFQYYREEENGRGNFPPRFSGLQFPNYSSELNVNALELDDSALYLCASSGPTGGTEAFFGQGTRLTVV.